The rows below give T cell receptor beta chains drawn from one sample of a study of cytomegalovirus exposure and HLA in healthy donors. Assay used: immunoSEQ multiplex PCR; TCRdb lists only in-frame clones, some missing. The repertoire consists of 130,000 or so clones, with 75% occurring once and the leading ten covering about 3%. Sequencing was done on a sample of PBMCs. Receptors originate from a middle-aged man in good health and CMV-seronegative. Both conserved end residues are part of each CDR3. The order of the fields is V gene, J gene, clone size, D gene, CDR3 DNA, CDR3 protein. The D gene is left open where the match is weak. Clone size appears in some rows only: once, few, many, or a class for an expanded clone.

>TRBV29-1|TRBJ2-1|NA|TRBD1
TGCAGCGTTGAAGGGGGGACAGGGGGCAATGAGCAGTTCTTC
CSVEGGTGGNEQFF
>TRBV5-1|TRBJ2-1|NA|NA
TGCGCCAGCAGCTTGAGTCTCCAGGACAGTCAGTTCTTC
CASSLSLQDSQFF
>TRBV4-2|TRBJ2-5|NA|NA
TGTGCCAGCAGCCAAGAGCGGCAAGAGACCCAGTACTTC
CASSQERQETQYF
>TRBV4-1|TRBJ2-7|NA|TRBD1
TGCGCCAGCAGCCACCTAACCGGACAGGGGGTCGAGCAGTACTTC
CASSHLTGQGVEQYF
>TRBV9|TRBJ1-2|NA|NA
TGTGCCAGCAGCTCATTCTACAGTGGTGCTAACTATGGCTACACCTTC
CASSSFYSGANYGYTF
>TRBV7-2|TRBJ1-2|NA|TRBD1
TGTGCCAGCAGCTTTGGCGGACAGGATTTTCGCTACACCTTC
CASSFGGQDFRYTF
>TRBV7-9|TRBJ2-7|few|TRBD2
TGTGCCAGCGGGACTAGCGGGGCCGGCGAGCAGTACTTC
CASGTSGAGEQYF
>TRBV4-2|TRBJ1-2|NA|NA
TGTGCCAGCAGCCAAGTTGGGGGGATTACCTATGGCTACACCTTC
CASSQVGGITYGYTF
>TRBV9|TRBJ2-1|NA|TRBD1
TGTGCCAGCAGCTCCTCCGGGACAGGGTTCAATGAGCAGTTCTTC
CASSSSGTGFNEQFF
>TRBV9|TRBJ2-7|few|NA
TGTGCCAGCAGCGTAGCCGGGCAGGGCACCGTCTACGAGCAGTACTTC
CASSVAGQGTVYEQYF
>TRBV13|TRBJ2-6|few|NA
TGTGCCAGCAGCTTAGGCAGTTCCCGTGGCTCTGGGGCCAACGTCCTGACTTTC
CASSLGSSRGSGANVLTF
>TRBV5-5|TRBJ1-3|few|NA
TGTGCCAGCAGCTTGGGAATTGGCCAATCTCGGGTCAACACCATATATTTT
CASSLGIGQSRVNTIYF
>TRBV19|TRBJ2-3|few|TRBD1
TGTGCCAGTAGTCCCCGAGGACAGGGTGGGGTGGGAGATACGCAGTATTTT
CASSPRGQGGVGDTQYF
>TRBV4-1|TRBJ1-1|NA|NA
TGCGCCAGCAGCCAAGGCCAGGGGAGAGGGAACACTGAAGCTTTCTTT
CASSQGQGRGNTEAFF
>TRBV6-1|TRBJ1-1|NA|NA
TGTGCCAGCAGTGAGCTGGTCCCCAGGGTGTACGGCACTGAAGCTTTCTTT
CASSELVPRVYGTEAFF
>TRBV6-1|TRBJ2-3|NA|NA
TGTGCCAGCAGTGAAGGGAGATACCTCACAGATACGCAGTATTTT
CASSEGRYLTDTQYF
>TRBV20-1|TRBJ1-2|NA|NA
TGCAGTGCTAGATCTGGACACGTGGACCCCTTC
CSARSGHVDPF
>TRBV7-9|TRBJ2-7|few|NA
TGTGCCAGCAGCCCAGAGGACAGATTATACGAGCAGTACTTC
CASSPEDRLYEQYF
>TRBV18|TRBJ1-5|NA|NA
TGTGCCAGCTCACCGAATTCGGATCAGCCCCAGCATTTT
CASSPNSDQPQHF
>TRBV27|TRBJ2-7|few|TRBD2
TGTGCCAGCAGTCCATACCCGGGACTAGCGGGGGGCAGGAGCTCCTACGAGCAGTACTTC
CASSPYPGLAGGRSSYEQYF
>TRBV14|TRBJ2-7|NA|NA
TGTGCCAGCAGCCAAGACGAGGTAGGCCCCCTCGACGAGCAGTACTTC
CASSQDEVGPLDEQYF